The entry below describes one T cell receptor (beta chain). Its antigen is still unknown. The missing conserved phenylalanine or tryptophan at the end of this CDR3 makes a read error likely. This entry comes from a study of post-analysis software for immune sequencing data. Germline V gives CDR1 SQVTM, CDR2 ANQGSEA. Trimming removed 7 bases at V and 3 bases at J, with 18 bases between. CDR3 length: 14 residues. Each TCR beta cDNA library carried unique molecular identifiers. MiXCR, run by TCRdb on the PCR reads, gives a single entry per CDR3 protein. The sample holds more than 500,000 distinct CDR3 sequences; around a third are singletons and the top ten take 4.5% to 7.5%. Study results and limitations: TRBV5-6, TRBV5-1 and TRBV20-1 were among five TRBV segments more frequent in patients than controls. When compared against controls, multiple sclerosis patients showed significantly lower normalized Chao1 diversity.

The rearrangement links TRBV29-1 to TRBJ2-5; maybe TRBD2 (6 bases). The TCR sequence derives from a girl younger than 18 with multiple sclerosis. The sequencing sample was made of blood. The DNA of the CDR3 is TGCAGCGGGAGATCGTGGGGAGGAGAAGAGACCCAGTACCTC. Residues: CSGRSWGGEETQYL.